This is a list of T cell receptor beta chains from one sample in a study of technical replicates of blood from several donors. Here immunoSEQ multiplex PCR was the method, and the copy in TCRdb shows in-frame clones only, minus some. The table lists 75,000 to 100,000 clones, around 95% of them singletons. Material for sequencing was T cells isolated from PBMCs. Receptors originate from a human donor in good health. CDR3s include the opening cysteine and the closing phenylalanine or tryptophan. Fields, in order: CDR3 length, J gene, V gene, clone size, D gene, CDR3 protein, CDR3 DNA. D genes are given only for firm matches. Clone size is given for some rows only: seen once, a few or many times, or a class if the clone is expanded.

15 TRBJ2-7 TRBV4-2 . . CASSQALPPGYEQYF TGTGCCAGCAGCCAAGCCCTTCCCCCGGGGTACGAGCAGTACTTC
15 TRBJ1-3 TRBV5-4 once . CASSGGTSSGNTIYF TGTGCCAGCAGCGGCGGGACGAGCTCTGGAAACACCATATATTTT
11 TRBJ1-1 TRBV15 once . CATGEGTEAFF TGTGCCACCGGCGAGGGCACTGAAGCTTTCTTT
14 TRBJ2-2 TRBV4-1 . . CAISQVINTGELFF TGCGCCATTTCACAGGTGATAAACACCGGGGAGCTGTTTTTT
14 TRBJ2-7 TRBV29-1 . TRBD1 CSVEDRQGAYEQYF TGCAGCGTTGAAGACCGACAGGGAGCCTACGAGCAGTACTTC
16 TRBJ1-1 TRBV7-3 . . CASSLGSSTGNTEAFF TGTGCCAGCAGCTTAGGTTCGTCCACAGGCAACACTGAAGCTTTCTTT
13 TRBJ2-5 TRBV18 . TRBD1 CASSRQGPETQYF TGTGCCAGCTCCCGACAGGGCCCCGAGACCCAGTACTTC
14 TRBJ1-6 TRBV18 . . CASSPESHNSPLHF TGTGCCAGCTCACCAGAGAGCCATAATTCACCCCTCCACTTT
14 TRBJ1-2 TRBV10-3 . TRBD1 CAISESGDRYGYTF TGTGCCATCAGTGAGTCGGGGGACAGATATGGCTACACCTTC
11 TRBJ2-1 TRBV19 . . CASSIGDEQFF TGTGCCAGTAGTATAGGCGATGAGCAGTTCTTC
15 TRBJ2-5 TRBV5-6 . . CASTRLDYGREAQYF TGTGCCAGCACCCGGCTGGACTATGGAAGGGAGGCCCAGTACTTC
13 TRBJ1-5 TRBV11-3 . . CASSLRRGQPQHF TGTGCCAGCAGCCTCCGAAGGGGGCAGCCCCAGCATTTT
13 TRBJ2-1 TRBV9 . . CASSVRTFNEQFF TGTGCCAGCAGCGTTAGGACTTTCAATGAGCAGTTCTTC
16 TRBJ1-1 TRBV5-1 . . CASSLARGTSDTEAFF TGCGCCAGCAGCTTGGCACGGGGGACCTCTGACACTGAAGCTTTCTTT
15 TRBJ1-5 TRBV30 . . CAWTGQGTSNQPQHF TGTGCCTGGACTGGGCAGGGGACTAGCAATCAGCCCCAGCATTTT
15 TRBJ2-1 TRBV15 . TRBD1 CATSRGGQGYNEQFF TGTGCCACCAGCAGAGGCGGACAGGGCTACAATGAGCAGTTCTTC
16 TRBJ2-1 TRBV28 . TRBD2 CASSLLRTSGRNEQFF TGTGCCAGCAGTTTACTTAGGACTAGCGGGAGAAATGAGCAGTTCTTC
11 TRBJ2-6 TRBV5-4 . TRBD1 CASSVGQVLTF TGTGCCAGCAGCGTGGGACAGGTGCTGACTTTC
13 TRBJ2-7 TRBV27 . TRBD2 CASSHPGGAGQYF TGTGCCAGCAGCCACCCCGGGGGGGCTGGGCAGTACTTC
14 TRBJ2-1 TRBV6-5 . . CASSATGTLNEQFF TGTGCCAGCAGCGCGACAGGTACCCTCAATGAGCAGTTCTTC
13 TRBJ1-1 TRBV28 . TRBD1 CASTRTGNTEAFF TGTGCCAGCACCAGGACAGGGAACACTGAAGCTTTCTTT